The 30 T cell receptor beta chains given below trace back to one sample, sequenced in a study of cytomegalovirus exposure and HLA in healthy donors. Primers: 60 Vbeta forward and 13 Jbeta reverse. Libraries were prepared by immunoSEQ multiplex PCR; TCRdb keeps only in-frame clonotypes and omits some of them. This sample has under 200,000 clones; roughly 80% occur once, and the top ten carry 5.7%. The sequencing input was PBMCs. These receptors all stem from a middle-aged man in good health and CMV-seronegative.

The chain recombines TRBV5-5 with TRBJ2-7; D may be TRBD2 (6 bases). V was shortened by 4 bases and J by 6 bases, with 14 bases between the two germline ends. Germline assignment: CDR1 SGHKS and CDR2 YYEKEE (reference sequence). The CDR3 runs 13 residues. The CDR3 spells CASSPGTPPEQYF. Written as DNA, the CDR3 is TGTGCCAGCAGCCCCGGGACTCCTCCCGAGCAGTACTTC.

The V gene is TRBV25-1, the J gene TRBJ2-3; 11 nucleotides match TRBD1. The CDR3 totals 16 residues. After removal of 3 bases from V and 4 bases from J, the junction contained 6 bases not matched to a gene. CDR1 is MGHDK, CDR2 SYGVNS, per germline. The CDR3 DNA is TGTGCCAGCAGTGATCGGACAGGGGGCGCCGCAGATACGCAGTATTTT. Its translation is CASSDRTGGAADTQYF.

CDR3 nucleotides: TGTGCCAGCAGCCCCCAGCTTTTCCCGGGACAGGGCTACGAGCAGTACTTC. Residues: CASSPQLFPGQGYEQYF. V gene TRBV7-2 combines with J gene TRBJ2-7; 9 bases line up with TRBD1. This CDR3 has 17 residues. Germline-derived CDR1 and CDR2 are SGHTA and FQGNSA. Trimming cost V 5 bases and J 3 bases; bases outside gene matches: 14. Together with reference TRBV7-2 and TRBJ2-7, the CDR3 gives the full variable domain: GAGVSQSPSNKVTEKGKDVELRCDPISGHTALYWYRQSLGQGLEFLIYFQGNSAPDKSGLPSDRFSAERTGGSVSTLTIQRTQQEDSAVYLCASSPQLFPGQGYEQYFGPGTRLTVT.

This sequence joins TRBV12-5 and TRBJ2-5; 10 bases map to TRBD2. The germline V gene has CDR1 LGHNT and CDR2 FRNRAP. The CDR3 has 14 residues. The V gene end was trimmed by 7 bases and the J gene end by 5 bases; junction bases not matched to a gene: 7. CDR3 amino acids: CASVSGGPEETQYF. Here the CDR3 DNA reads TGTGCTAGTGTTAGCGGGGGGCCTGAGGAGACCCAGTACTTC. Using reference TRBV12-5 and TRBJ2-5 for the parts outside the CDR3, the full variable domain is DARVTQTPRHKVTEMGQEVTMRCQPILGHNTVFWYRQTMMQGLELLAYFRNRAPLDDSGMPKDRFSAEMPDATLATLKIQPSEPRDSAVYFCASVSGGPEETQYFGPGTRLLVL.

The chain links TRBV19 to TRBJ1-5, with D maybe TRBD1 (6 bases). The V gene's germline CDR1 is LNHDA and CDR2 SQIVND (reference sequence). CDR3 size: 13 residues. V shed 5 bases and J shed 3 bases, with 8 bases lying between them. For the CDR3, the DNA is TGTGCCAGTAGTGGACAGTCCAATCAGCCCCAGCATTTT. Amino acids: CASSGQSNQPQHF.

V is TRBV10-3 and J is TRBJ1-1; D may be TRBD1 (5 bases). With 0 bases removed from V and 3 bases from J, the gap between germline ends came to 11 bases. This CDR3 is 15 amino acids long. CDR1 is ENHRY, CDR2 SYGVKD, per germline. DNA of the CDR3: TGTGCCATCAGTGAGTCGGGGGGACGGCACACTGAAGCTTTCTTT. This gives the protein CAISESGGRHTEAFF.

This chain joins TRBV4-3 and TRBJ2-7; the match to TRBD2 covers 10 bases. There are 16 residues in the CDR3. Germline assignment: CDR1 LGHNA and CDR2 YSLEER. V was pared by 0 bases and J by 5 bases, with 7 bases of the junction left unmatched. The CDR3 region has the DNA TGCGCCAGCAGCCAAGAAAGGACTAGCGGTATACACGAGCAGTACTTC. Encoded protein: CASSQERTSGIHEQYF.

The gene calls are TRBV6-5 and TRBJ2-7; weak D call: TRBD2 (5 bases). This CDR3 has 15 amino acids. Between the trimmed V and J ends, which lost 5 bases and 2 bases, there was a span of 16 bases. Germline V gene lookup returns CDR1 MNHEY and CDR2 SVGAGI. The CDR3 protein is CASSRARRGTYEQYF. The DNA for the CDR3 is TGTGCCAGCAGTCGAGCGCGCCGGGGTACCTACGAGCAGTACTTC.

CDR3 region: CASSFGTSGRKETQYF. The CDR3 DNA is TGTGCCAGCAGCTTCGGGACTAGCGGGAGGAAAGAGACCCAGTACTTC. The rearrangement joins TRBV5-5 to TRBJ2-5; the match to TRBD2 covers 15 bases. This CDR3 contains 16 residues. Per the germline V gene, CDR1 is SGHKS and CDR2 is YYEKEE (reference sequence). Losses at the gene ends were 2 bases for V and 3 bases for J; bases not matched to a gene: 2. The full variable domain, completed using reference TRBV5-5 and TRBJ2-5, is DAGVTQSPTHLIKTRGQQVTLRCSPISGHKSVSWYQQVLGQGPQFIFQYYEKEERGRGNFPDRFSARQFPNYSSELNVNALLLGDSALYLCASSFGTSGRKETQYFGPGTRLLVL.

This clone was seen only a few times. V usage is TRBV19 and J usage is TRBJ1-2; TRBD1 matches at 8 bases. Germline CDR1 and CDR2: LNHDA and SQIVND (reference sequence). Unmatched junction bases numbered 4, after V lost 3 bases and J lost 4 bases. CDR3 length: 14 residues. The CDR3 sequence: CASSITGGVYGYTF. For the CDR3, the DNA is TGTGCCAGTAGTATTACAGGGGGAGTCTATGGCTACACCTTC.

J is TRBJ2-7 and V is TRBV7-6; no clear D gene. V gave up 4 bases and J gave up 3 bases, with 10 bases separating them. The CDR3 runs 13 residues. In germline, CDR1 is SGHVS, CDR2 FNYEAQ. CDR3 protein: CASSSNSFYEQYF. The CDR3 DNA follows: TGTGCCAGCAGCTCAAACAGTTTCTACGAGCAGTACTTC.

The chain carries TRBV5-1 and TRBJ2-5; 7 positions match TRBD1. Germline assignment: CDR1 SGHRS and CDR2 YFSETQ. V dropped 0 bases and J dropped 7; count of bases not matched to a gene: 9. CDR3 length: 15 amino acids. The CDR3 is CASSLGQGAAGTQYF. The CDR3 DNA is TGCGCCAGCAGCTTGGGACAGGGAGCCGCCGGGACCCAGTACTTC.

The CDR3 sequence is CASSLDYEQYF. Written as DNA, the CDR3 is TGTGCCAGCTCACTAGACTACGAGCAGTACTTC. The chain links TRBV18 to TRBJ2-7; D not certain. Germline V gives CDR1 KGHSH, CDR2 LQKENI. V lost 4 bases, J lost 3 bases, and 4 bases lay in between. The length of the CDR3 is 11 residues.

The CDR3 loop is CASRRREGTTSNQPQHF. The CDR3 DNA reads TGTGCCAGCAGGCGGAGGGAGGGGACAACGAGCAATCAGCCCCAGCATTTT. V is TRBV2 and J is TRBJ1-5, with D maybe TRBD1 (6 bases). Trimming left V 6 bases short and J 1 base short, with 19 bases between. Germline V gene lookup returns CDR1 SNHLY and CDR2 FYNNEI. The CDR3 is made up of 17 amino acids.

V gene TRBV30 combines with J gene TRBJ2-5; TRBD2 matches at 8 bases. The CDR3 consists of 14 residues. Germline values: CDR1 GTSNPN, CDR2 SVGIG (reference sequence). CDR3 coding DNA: TGTGCTTGGGGGGGCGGGGGGAGCAGGGAGACCCAGTACTTC. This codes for CAWGGGGSRETQYF.

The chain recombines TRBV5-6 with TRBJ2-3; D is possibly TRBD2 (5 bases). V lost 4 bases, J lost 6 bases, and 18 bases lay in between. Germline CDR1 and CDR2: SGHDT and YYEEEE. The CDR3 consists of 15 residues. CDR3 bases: TGTGCCAGCAGCATACCCGACTGGAGGCGGGATACGCAGTATTTT. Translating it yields CASSIPDWRRDTQYF. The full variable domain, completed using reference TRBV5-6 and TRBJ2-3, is DAGVTQSPTHLIKTRGQQVTLRCSPKSGHDTVSWYQQALGQGPQFIFQYYEEEERQRGNFPDRFSGHQFPNYSSELNVNALLLGDSALYLCASSIPDWRRDTQYFGPGTRLTVL.

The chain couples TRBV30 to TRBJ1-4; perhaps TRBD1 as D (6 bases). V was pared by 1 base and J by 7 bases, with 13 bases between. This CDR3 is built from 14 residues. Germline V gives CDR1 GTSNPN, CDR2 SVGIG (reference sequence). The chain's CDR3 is CAWSGGRGGEKLFF. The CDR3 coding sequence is TGTGCCTGGAGTGGAGGCAGGGGTGGTGAAAAACTGTTTTTT.

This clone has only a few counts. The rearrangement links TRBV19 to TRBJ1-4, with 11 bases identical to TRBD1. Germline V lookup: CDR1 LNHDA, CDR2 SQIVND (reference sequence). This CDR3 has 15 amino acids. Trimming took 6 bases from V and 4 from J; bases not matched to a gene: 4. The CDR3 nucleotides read TGTGCCAGTAGAAGAGGGACAGGGGGTAATGAAAAACTGTTTTTT. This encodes CASRRGTGGNEKLFF.

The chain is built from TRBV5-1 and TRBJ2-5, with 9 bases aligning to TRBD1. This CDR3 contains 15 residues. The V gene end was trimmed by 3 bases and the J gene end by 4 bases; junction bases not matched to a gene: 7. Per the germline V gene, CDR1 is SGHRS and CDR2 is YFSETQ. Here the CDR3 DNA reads TGCGCCAGCAGCTCGACAGGGGGGGGGTCAGAGACCCAGTACTTC. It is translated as CASSSTGGGSETQYF.

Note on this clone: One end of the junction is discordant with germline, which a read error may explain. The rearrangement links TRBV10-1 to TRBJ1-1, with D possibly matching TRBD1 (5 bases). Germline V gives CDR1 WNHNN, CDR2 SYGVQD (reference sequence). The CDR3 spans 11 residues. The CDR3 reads CASIVQAGGHF. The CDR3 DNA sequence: TGCGCCAGCATCGTACAGGCGGGAGGCCACTTT.

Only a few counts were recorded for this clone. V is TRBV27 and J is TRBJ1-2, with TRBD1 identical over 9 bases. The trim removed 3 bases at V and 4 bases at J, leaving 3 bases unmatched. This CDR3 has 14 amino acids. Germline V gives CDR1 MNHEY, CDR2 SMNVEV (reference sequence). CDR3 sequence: CASSFSGQGYGYTF. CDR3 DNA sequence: TGTGCCAGCAGTTTTTCGGGACAGGGCTATGGCTACACCTTC.

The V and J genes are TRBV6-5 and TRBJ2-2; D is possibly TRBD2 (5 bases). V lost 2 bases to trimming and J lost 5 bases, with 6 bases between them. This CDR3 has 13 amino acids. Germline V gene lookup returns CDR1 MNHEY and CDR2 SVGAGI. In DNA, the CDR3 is TGTGCCAGCAGTTACGGGGAGACCGGGGAGCTGTTTTTT. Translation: CASSYGETGELFF.

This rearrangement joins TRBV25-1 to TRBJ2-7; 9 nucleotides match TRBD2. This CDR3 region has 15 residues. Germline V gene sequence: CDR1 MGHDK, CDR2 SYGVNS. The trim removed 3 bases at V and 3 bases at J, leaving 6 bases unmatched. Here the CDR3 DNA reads TGTGCCAGCAGTGATCCGACTAGCGGAGACTACGAGCAGTACTTC. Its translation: CASSDPTSGDYEQYF.

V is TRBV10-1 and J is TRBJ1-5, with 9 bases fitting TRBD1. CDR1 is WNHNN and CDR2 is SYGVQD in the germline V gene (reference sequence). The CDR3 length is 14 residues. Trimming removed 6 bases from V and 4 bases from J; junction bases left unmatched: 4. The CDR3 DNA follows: TGCGCCAGCAGGGACAGGGGCAGGAATCAGCCCCAGCATTTT. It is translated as CASRDRGRNQPQHF.

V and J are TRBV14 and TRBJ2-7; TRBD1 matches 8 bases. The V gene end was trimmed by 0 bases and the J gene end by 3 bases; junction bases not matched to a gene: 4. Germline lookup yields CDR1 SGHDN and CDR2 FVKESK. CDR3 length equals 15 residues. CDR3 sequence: CASSQDPRGHYEQYF. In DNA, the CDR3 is TGTGCCAGCAGCCAAGATCCCAGGGGGCACTACGAGCAGTACTTC.

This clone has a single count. The CDR3 here is CASSVGGGHQETQYF. The DNA for the CDR3 is TGTGCCAGCAGCGTAGGGGGGGGGCACCAAGAGACCCAGTACTTC. The rearrangement joins TRBV9 to TRBJ2-5; a possible D gene is TRBD2 (7 bases). The V gene's germline CDR1 is SGDLS and CDR2 YYNGEE. This CDR3 has 15 amino acids. V was pared by 0 bases and J by 0 bases, with 9 bases between.

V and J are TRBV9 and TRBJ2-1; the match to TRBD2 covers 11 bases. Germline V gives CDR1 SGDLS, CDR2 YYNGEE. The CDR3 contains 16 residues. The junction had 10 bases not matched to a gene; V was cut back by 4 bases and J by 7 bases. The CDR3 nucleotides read TGTGCCAGCAGCCCCCTACTAGCGGGAGCGCGGAATGAGCAGTTCTTC. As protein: CASSPLLAGARNEQFF. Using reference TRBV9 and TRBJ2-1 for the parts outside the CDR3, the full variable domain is DSGVTQTPKHLITATGQRVTLRCSPRSGDLSVYWYQQSLDQGLQFLIQYYNGEERAKGNILERFSAQQFPDLHSELNLSSLELGDSALYFCASSPLLAGARNEQFFGPGTRLTVL.

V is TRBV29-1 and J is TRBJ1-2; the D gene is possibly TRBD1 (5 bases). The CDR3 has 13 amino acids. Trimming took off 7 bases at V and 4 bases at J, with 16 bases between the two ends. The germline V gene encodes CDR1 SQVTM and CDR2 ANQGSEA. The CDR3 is CSAGPQGFYGYTF. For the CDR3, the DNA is TGCAGCGCGGGTCCTCAGGGCTTCTATGGCTACACCTTC.

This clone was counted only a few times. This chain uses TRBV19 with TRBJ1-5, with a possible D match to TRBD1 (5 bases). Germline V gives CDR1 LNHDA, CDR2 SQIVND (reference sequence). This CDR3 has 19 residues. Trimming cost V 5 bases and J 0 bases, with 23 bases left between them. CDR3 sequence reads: CASSHPLGSGGNSNQPQHF. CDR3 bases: TGTGCCAGTAGTCATCCGCTTGGTAGTGGGGGGAATAGCAATCAGCCCCAGCATTTT.

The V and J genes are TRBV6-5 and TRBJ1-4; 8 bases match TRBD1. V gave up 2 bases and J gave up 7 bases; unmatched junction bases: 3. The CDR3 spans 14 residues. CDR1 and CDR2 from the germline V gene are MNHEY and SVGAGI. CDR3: CASSYGRGREKLFF. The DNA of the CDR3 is TGTGCCAGCAGTTACGGCAGGGGGCGTGAAAAACTGTTTTTT.